The T cell receptor beta chain under discussion was sequenced for a study of T cells in tuberculosis. Across the whole study: IGRA-negative adolescents, IGRA-positive adolescents with latent tuberculosis and adults with active tuberculosis formed this South African cohort.

The CDR3 sequence is 19 residues long. With 2 bases clipped from V and 7 bases from J, the junction kept 21 bases outside the gene matches. Here immunoSEQ multiplex PCR was the method, and the copy in TCRdb shows in-frame clones only, minus some. The sample has some 47,000 clones, about 95% seen once. Sequencing was carried out using PBMCs. The V gene is TRBV23-1, the J gene TRBJ2-3; 7 nucleotides align to TRBD1. TRBV23-1 is designated an ORF whose function remains uncertain. The source of this sequence is a donor between 10 and 35 years old with latent tuberculosis or without tuberculosis infection. The CDR3 bases are TGCGCCAGCAGTCAACTGTTAAATCACTGGGACAGTGAGTCCCATACGCAGTATTTT. Residues: CASSQLLNHWDSESHTQYF.